The 25 T cell receptor beta chains in this list originate from one sample, sequenced in a study of CD8+ T cells in alopecia areata. After isolation, RNA underwent reverse transcription to generate cDNA as the sequencing template. Some clones are missing from TCRdb's copy, which holds only in-frame ones; the method was immunoSEQ multiplex PCR. The counts give approximately 110,000 clones, none of them seen only once; around a fifth is held by the top ten. Sequences were obtained from lesional skin. The receptor source for this set is a C3H/HeJ mouse with alopecia areata. The MHC haplotype of the strain is H2-k.

This clone showed up just a few times. All gene names here are mouse names. The CDR3 DNA, read in part, is TGCACCTGCAGTGCAGATCCCTGGACTGTTAACCAAGAC. It specifies CTCSADPWTVNQD. The whole CDR3 sequence is CTCSADPWTVNQDTQYF. V is TRBV1 and J is TRBJ2-5; tentatively, D is TRBD2 (6 bases). Coverage ceases 4 residues before the CDR3 finishes, and the germline J gene fills in the end. The length of the CDR3 is 17 residues. Looked up from germline, CDR1 is NSQYPW and CDR2 is LRSPGD (reference sequence). V lost 0 bases, J lost 0 bases, and 13 bases lay in between.

In the case of this clone: Gene names refer to mouse genes. The CDR3 end lies 4 residues beyond the end of the read and is filled in from the germline J gene. V usage is TRBV14 and J usage is TRBJ2-3; D may be TRBD1 (6 bases). Germline V CDR1 and CDR2: SGHDT, FRDEAV. The CDR3 extends over 15 amino acids. Trimming shortened V by 4 bases and J by 0 bases, and 12 bases separated the two germline ends. Here the CDR3 reads CASSPRTDSAETLYF. CDR3 bases read: TGTGCCAGCAGTCCCAGGACAGATAGTGCAGAA.

Worth noting for this clone: Mouse gene names and germline throughout. The read is 4 residues too short to cover the CDR3 end, so that end is filled in from the germline J gene. This chain uses TRBV17 with TRBJ2-5; 9 nucleotides align to TRBD1. The germline V gene encodes CDR1 MNHDT and CDR2 YYDKIL. The CDR3 sequence is 14 residues long. Germline trimming cut 4 bases from V and 2 bases from J; bases unmatched to any gene: 1. Incomplete CDR3 DNA: TGTGCTAGCAGTATACAGGGGGCCCAAGAC. Protein sequence: CASSIQGAQD. The CDR3 reads in full as CASSIQGAQDTQYF.

This clone was observed a few times. The DNA translation disagrees with the TCRdb protein at residue 11, so the protein in this description comes from the DNA. Gene names follow the mouse nomenclature. The CDR3 end lies 3 residues beyond the end of the read and is filled in from the germline J gene. The V gene is TRBV1, the J gene TRBJ1-6; 9 bases line up with TRBD1. TRBJ1-6 is marked as an open reading frame, function uncertain. CDR1 is NSQYPW and CDR2 is LRSPGD in the germline V gene (reference sequence). The CDR3 is 14 residues long. Germline trimming cut 3 bases from V and 8 bases from J; bases unmatched to any gene: 2. The CDR3 loop reads CTCSARQGDSPLYF. The part of the CDR3 DNA that was read is TGCACCTGCAGTGCCCGACAGGGGGATTCGCCC.

Comment on this clone: Mouse gene names apply. The CDR3 end falls 4 residues outside the read, so it is completed with the germline J gene. The chain carries TRBV19 and TRBJ2-3, with a tentative D call TRBD1 (6 bases). Trimming removed 5 bases from V and 1 base from J, with 14 bases in between. The germline V gene encodes CDR1 FNHDT and CDR2 SITEND (reference sequence). The CDR3 has 15 residues. The CDR3 protein is CASSPPGAGAETLYF. CDR3 DNA, as far as it was read: TGTGCCAGCAGCCCCCCAGGGGCGGGTGCAGAA.

This clone was seen a few times. The genes and germline here are from mouse. The sequenced fragment ends 4 residues before the CDR3 boundary, so the rest is inferred from the germline J gene. The rearrangement links TRBV13-3 to TRBJ1-1; 7 bases match TRBD1. Germline assignment: CDR1 NNHDY and CDR2 SYVADS. V shed 7 bases, J shed 0 bases, and the junction held 3 bases outside the gene matches. This CDR3 is built from 13 residues. The sequenced part of the CDR3 DNA is TGTGCCAGCTCTGACAGGGCAAACACA. Its translation is CASSDRANT. From start to end, the CDR3 is CASSDRANTEVFF.

Concerning this clone itself: All gene names here are mouse names. From the germline J gene comes the end of the CDR3, since the read stops 4 residues before it. This sequence joins TRBV29 and TRBJ2-1, with D unresolved. Germline assignment: CDR1 MSHET and CDR2 SYDVDS. The length of the CDR3 is 11 residues. The CDR3 sequence: CASSARAEQFF. CDR3 DNA (partial): TGTGCTAGCTCGGCCAGGGCT.

This clone was seen a few times. The gene symbols are mouse symbols. The read finishes 4 residues shy of the CDR3 end, and the germline J gene is used to complete it. This sequence joins TRBV13-2 and TRBJ1-1, with a possible D match to TRBD1 (6 bases). This CDR3 has 15 residues. Germline CDR1 is NNHNN and CDR2 is SYGAGS (reference sequence). CDR3 DNA, as far as it was read: TGTGCCAGCGGTGATGCAAGACTGGGGGGGCGA. This sequence encodes CASGDARLGGR. The full CDR3 protein is CASGDARLGGREVFF.

In its sample, this clone was seen a few times. The listed genes are named as in mouse. The read halts 4 residues ahead of the CDR3 end, with the missing end drawn from the germline J gene. The chain combines TRBV19 with TRBJ2-1, with 14 bases lining up with TRBD2. Looked up from germline, CDR1 is FNHDT and CDR2 is SITEND (reference sequence). The CDR3 has 16 amino acids. Incomplete CDR3 DNA: TGTGCCAGCAGTATTGGGACTGGGGGGGCGGAGGCT. Residues: CASSIGTGGAEA. The whole CDR3 sequence is CASSIGTGGAEAEQFF.

This clone was observed at least ten times. The genes and germline here are from mouse. Read sequence stops 4 residues before the CDR3 end, and the germline J gene provides the missing end. V is TRBV1 and J is TRBJ2-7; 9 nucleotides align to TRBD2. This CDR3 has 15 residues. The germline V gene has CDR1 NSQYPW and CDR2 LRSPGD (reference sequence). V lost 1 base, J lost 1 base, and 2 bases stayed unmatched. The CDR3 sequence: CTCSAGTGASYEQYF. The part of the CDR3 DNA that was read is TGCACCTGCAGTGCAGGGACTGGGGCTTCCTAT.

This clone was found a few times. Gene names and germline match the mouse. The read falls 4 residues short of the CDR3 end, and the missing part is taken from the germline J gene. This chain connects TRBV13-3 to TRBJ2-5, with 10 bases identical to TRBD2. CDR3 size: 15 residues. Per the germline V gene, CDR1 is NNHDY and CDR2 is SYVADS. The part of the CDR3 DNA that was read is TGTGCCAGCAGTGCGCTGGGGGGGCGCGGAGAC. Protein: CASSALGGRGD. The entire CDR3 protein reads CASSALGGRGDTQYF.

For this clone: Gene names denote mouse genes. The read gets to within 4 residues of the CDR3 end, and the germline J gene fills in the rest. Distinct nucleotide sequences in the sample also encode this CDR3. The gene calls are TRBV1 and TRBJ2-7; 9 bases are shared with TRBD1. CDR3 size: 14 residues. CDR1 NSQYPW and CDR2 LRSPGD come from the germline V gene (reference sequence). Germline trimming cut 3 bases from V and 3 bases from J; bases unmatched to any gene: 3. CDR3 amino acids: CTCSAGQGNYEQYF. CDR3 DNA (partial): TGCACCTGCAGTGCCGGACAGGGGAACTAT.

This clone was seen more than once but under ten times. Gene names are the mouse ones. Sequencing ends 4 residues short of the CDR3 end; the germline J gene provides the rest. The J gene is TRBJ1-1, the V gene TRBV1, with D perhaps TRBD1 (5 bases). Germline V gene sequence: CDR1 NSQYPW, CDR2 LRSPGD (reference sequence). CDR3 length equals 14 residues. Incomplete CDR3 DNA: TGCACCTGCAGTGCACGAGGGGAAGGCCCA. Translation gives CTCSARGEGP. The full CDR3 reads CTCSARGEGPEVFF.

Turning to this clone: Any gene name here is a mouse gene name. The CDR3 extends 4 residues past the end of the read, so its final part is completed from the germline J gene. This chain connects TRBV13-1 to TRBJ2-3; 8 positions match TRBD2. The CDR3 has 16 residues. The germline V gene encodes CDR1 NSHNY and CDR2 SYGAGN. J gave up 1 base and V 1 base, and 5 bases lay outside the gene matches. The CDR3 is CASSDWGGRRAETLYF. The sequenced CDR3 bases are TGTGCCAGCAGTGATTGGGGGGGGCGACGTGCAGAA.

As to this clone: Genes and germline are mouse. The read gets to within 4 residues of the CDR3 end, and the germline J gene fills in the rest. The chain joins TRBV19 to TRBJ2-7; TRBD2 matches 8 bases. Germline CDR1 is FNHDT and CDR2 is SITEND (reference sequence). Trimming cost V 4 bases and J 1 base; bases outside gene matches: 1. The CDR3 sequence is 13 residues long. Partial CDR3 DNA: TGTGCCAGCAGTCGACTGGGGTCCTAT. Amino acid sequence: CASSRLGSY. The full CDR3 reads CASSRLGSYEQYF. The whole variable domain, remainder taken from reference TRBV19 and TRBJ2-7, is GGIITQTPKFLIGQEGQKLTLKCQQNFNHDTMYWYRQDSGKGLRLIYYSITENDLQKGDLSEGYDASREKKSSFSLTVTSAQKNEMAVFLCASSRLGSYEQYFGPGTRLTVL.

On this clone itself: Gene names denote mouse genes. The chain's CDR3 is CASSIPGLGKDTQYF. CDR3 DNA, as far as it was read: TGTGCCAGCAGTATTCCGGGACTGGGGAAAGAC. This chain connects TRBV19 to TRBJ2-5; TRBD2 aligns across 10 bases. The read is 4 residues too short to cover the CDR3 end, so that end is filled in from the germline J gene. CDR1 is FNHDT and CDR2 is SITEND in the germline V gene (reference sequence). The CDR3 sequence is 15 residues long.

About this clone itself: Genes and germline come from the mouse. The CDR3 end lies 4 residues beyond the end of the read and is filled in from the germline J gene. The rearrangement links TRBV1 to TRBJ2-4; no firm D call. Germline loops: CDR1 NSQYPW, CDR2 LRSPGD (reference sequence). This CDR3 comprises 15 residues. V lost 0 bases, J lost 2 bases, and 9 bases lay in between. The CDR3: CTCSADKTSQNTLYF. The CDR3 bases that were read are TGCACCTGCAGTGCAGATAAAACATCTCAAAAC.

This clone has a handful of counts. Mouse gene names and germline throughout. From the germline J gene comes the end of the CDR3, since the read stops 4 residues before it. V usage is TRBV19 and J usage is TRBJ1-1; a weak D match, TRBD1 (5 bases). The CDR3 consists of 14 residues. Per germline, CDR1 FNHDT and CDR2 SITEND (reference sequence). Trimming cost V 0 bases and J 4 bases, with 10 bases left between them. CDR3 amino acids: CASSIDQGGTEVFF. The DNA read from the CDR3 is TGTGCCAGCAGTATAGACCAGGGTGGCACA.

With regard to this clone: Genes and germline are mouse. The read ends 4 residues before the CDR3 terminus; that terminus is restored from the germline J gene. This sequence joins TRBV1 and TRBJ1-4, with 12 bases identical to TRBD1. Germline CDR1 reads NSQYPW; CDR2 reads LRSPGD (reference sequence). This CDR3 is built from 16 residues. The CDR3 protein is CTCSAPGQGAIERLFF. The CDR3 DNA, read in part, is TGCACCTGCAGTGCACCGGGACAGGGGGCGATCGAA.

In the case of this clone: Any gene name here is a mouse gene name. The CDR3 is cut off 4 residues early in the read; its end comes from the germline J gene. The J gene is TRBJ1-2, the V gene TRBV1; 9 positions agree with TRBD1. The CDR3 spans 17 residues. CDR1 is NSQYPW and CDR2 is LRSPGD in the germline V gene (reference sequence). The trim removed 0 bases at V and 0 bases at J, leaving 5 bases unmatched. The CDR3 protein is CTCSAESRDRANSDYTF. The covered CDR3 bases are TGCACCTGCAGTGCAGAAAGCAGGGACAGGGCAAACTCC. Full variable domain (rest looked up from reference TRBV1 and TRBJ1-2): VTLLEQNPRWRLVPRGQAVNLRCILKNSQYPWMSWYQQDLQKQLQWLFTLRSPGDKEVKSLPGADYLATRVTDTELRLQVANMSQGRTLYCTCSAESRDRANSDYTFGSGTRLLVI.

This clone was seen a handful of times. Genes and germline are mouse. The read ends 4 residues shy of where the CDR3 ends; the end is completed using the germline J gene. This rearrangement joins TRBV1 to TRBJ2-4; TRBD1 matches at 9 bases. From germline, CDR1 is NSQYPW and CDR2 LRSPGD (reference sequence). J gave up 0 bases and V 3 bases, and 4 bases lay outside the gene matches. The CDR3 has 16 amino acids. CDR3 loop: CTCSAGQGWSQNTLYF. The part of the CDR3 DNA that was read is TGCACCTGCAGTGCCGGACAGGGGTGGAGTCAAAAC.

This clone was observed at least ten times. Genes here carry mouse names. Sequencing ends 4 residues short of the CDR3 end; the germline J gene provides the rest. The gene calls are TRBV13-3 and TRBJ1-2, with D perhaps matching TRBD1 (6 bases). Between the trimmed V and J ends, which lost 0 bases and 3 bases, there was a span of 9 bases. Germline V gene sequence: CDR1 NNHDY, CDR2 SYVADS. This CDR3 region has 14 residues. The CDR3 sequence: CASSDVPGDSDYTF. The CDR3 DNA, read in part, is TGTGCCAGCAGTGATGTGCCAGGGGACTCC.

In regard to this clone: Germline and genes here are mouse. CDR3 protein: CASSKGQTNSDYTF. The part of the CDR3 DNA that was read is TGTGCCAGCAGTAAGGGACAGACAAACTCC. The chain recombines TRBV19 with TRBJ1-2, with 7 bases lining up with TRBD1. The read finishes 4 residues shy of the CDR3 end, and the germline J gene is used to complete it. Losses at the gene ends were 3 bases for V and 0 bases for J; bases not matched to a gene: 2. CDR3 length: 14 amino acids. Germline CDR1 reads FNHDT; CDR2 reads SITEND (reference sequence).

On this clone itself: The genes and germline here are from mouse. The sequenced fragment ends 4 residues before the CDR3 boundary, so the rest is inferred from the germline J gene. The rearrangement links TRBV13-3 to TRBJ1-4; the match to TRBD1 covers 9 bases. V was pared by 5 bases and J by 6 bases, with 11 bases of the junction left unmatched. The CDR3 runs to 16 residues. The V gene's germline CDR1 is NNHDY and CDR2 SYVADS. Incomplete CDR3 DNA: TGTGCCAGCAGATCCCGTGGGACAGGGTTCCACGAA. It translates to CASRSRGTGFHE. The full CDR3 is CASRSRGTGFHERLFF.

Notes on this clone: Any gene name here is a mouse gene name. The CDR3 end is not reached by the read, which stops 4 residues before it; the germline J gene fills it in. Other DNA sequences in the sample encode the same CDR3. The V gene is TRBV1, the J gene TRBJ2-5, with TRBD2 identical over 8 bases. V lost 3 bases, J lost 0 bases, and 5 bases stayed unmatched. Per the germline V gene, CDR1 is NSQYPW and CDR2 is LRSPGD (reference sequence). The CDR3 length is 16 residues. The CDR3 region is CTCSAATGGNQDTQYF. The part of the CDR3 DNA that was read is TGCACCTGCAGTGCGGCCACTGGGGGTAACCAAGAC.